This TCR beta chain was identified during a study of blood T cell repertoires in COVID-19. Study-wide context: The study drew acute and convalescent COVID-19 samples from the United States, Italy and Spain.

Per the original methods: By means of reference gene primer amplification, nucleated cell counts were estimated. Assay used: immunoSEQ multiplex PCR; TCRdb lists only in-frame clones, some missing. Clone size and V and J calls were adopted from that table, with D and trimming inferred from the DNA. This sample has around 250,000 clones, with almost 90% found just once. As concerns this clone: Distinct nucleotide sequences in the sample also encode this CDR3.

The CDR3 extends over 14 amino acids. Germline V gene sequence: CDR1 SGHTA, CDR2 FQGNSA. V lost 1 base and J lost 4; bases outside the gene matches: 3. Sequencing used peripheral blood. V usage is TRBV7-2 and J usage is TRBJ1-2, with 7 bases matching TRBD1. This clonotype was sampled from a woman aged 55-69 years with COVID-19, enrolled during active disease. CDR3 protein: CASSLGGGSYGYTF. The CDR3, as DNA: TGTGCCAGCAGCTTAGGAGGGGGCAGCTATGGCTACACCTTC.